In its sample, the clone carrying this TCR beta chain ranks as medium-sized. The antigen is not known. The sample originates from a study of OX40 agonist ivuxolimab in advanced cancers. Overall study context: Patients in dose escalation had liver, melanoma, kidney or head and neck cancers.

Overall study results and limits: Expanded clones belonging to CD8+ T cells outnumbered, on average, those of CD4+. Undetermined was the antigen specificity of the expanded peripheral T cells.

The germline V gene encodes CDR1 MNHNS and CDR2 SASEGT. Trimming removed 6 bases from V and 7 bases from J, with 22 bases in between. The CDR3 length is 15 residues. The table came from immunoSEQ multiplex PCR; TCRdb's copy has only in-frame clones and leaves some out. Of tens of thousands of clones in the sample, around 80% were seen once. This TCR was recovered from an adult with an advanced solid tumor such as melanoma, head and neck, liver or kidney cancer. Sequencing was performed on CD4+ or CD8+ T cells sorted from blood, taken in a trial of the OX40 agonist ivuxolimab. This chain connects TRBV6-1 to TRBJ2-7; either TRBD1 or TRBD2 may fit D (7 bases each). CDR3 amino acids: CASSPDAGGDREQYF. In DNA form, the CDR3 reads TGTGCCAGCAGCCCCGACGCAGGGGGGGATCGGGAGCAGTACTTC.